These 11 T cell receptor beta chains were sequenced from one sample in a study of T cell responses to AZD1222 COVID-19 vaccine. Sequencing used immunoSEQ multiplex PCR; TCRdb keeps in-frame clones, though not all of them. Here the sample spans 160,000 or so clones, around 93% being singletons. This specimen consisted of peripheral blood, obtained on day 0 of AZD1222 vaccination. Receptors were obtained from an adult in good health.

The chain combines TRBV28 with TRBJ2-1, with a weak D call TRBD2 (5 bases). The CDR3 is 15 residues long. Trimming removed 6 bases from V and 10 bases from J, with 22 bases in between. CDR1 MDHEN and CDR2 SYDVKM come from the germline V gene. The DNA of the CDR3 is TGTGCCAGCAGCCACCCCGGGGAGTTTTCAAGGGAGCAGTTCTTC. Protein sequence: CASSHPGEFSREQFF.

V usage is TRBV11-3 and J usage is TRBJ2-2; 10 bases are shared with TRBD1. CDR1 and CDR2 from the germline V gene are SGHNT and YENEEA. The junction had 11 bases not matched to a gene; V was cut back by 8 bases and J by 8 bases. There are 15 residues in the CDR3. This CDR3 reads CASGAGTGESGELFF. CDR3 nucleotides: TGTGCCAGCGGCGCCGGGACAGGGGAATCAGGGGAGCTGTTTTTT.

In the case of this clone: Other nucleotide sequences in the sample specify the same CDR3. The chain employs TRBV12-3 or TRBV12-4 and TRBJ2-7; D remains unclear. The CDR3 is made up of 11 amino acids. Trimming removed 8 bases at V and 0 bases at J, with 5 bases between. The DNA of the CDR3 is TGTGCCAGCTCCCACTCCTACGAGCAGTACTTC. It is translated as CASSHSYEQYF.

This clone was found a few times. The chain combines TRBV19 with TRBJ2-1; 13 nucleotides match TRBD2. The CDR3 is 16 residues long. Trimming removed 6 bases from V and 8 bases from J; junction bases left unmatched: 10. Germline V lookup: CDR1 LNHDA, CDR2 SQIVND (reference sequence). This CDR3 reads CASSTWFTSGRDEQFF. The CDR3 nucleotides read TGTGCCAGTAGCACGTGGTTTACTAGCGGGAGGGATGAGCAGTTCTTC.

The chain uses TRBV7-3 and TRBJ2-1, with 9 bases that match TRBD2. The V segment lost 4 bases and the J segment 6 bases; nucleotides outside the gene matches: 4. This CDR3 has 14 amino acids. Germline CDR1 is SGHTA and CDR2 is FQGTGA. The CDR3 protein is CASSSNSGGNEQFF. The CDR3 bases are TGTGCCAGCAGCTCTAATAGCGGGGGCAATGAGCAGTTCTTC.

The chain joins TRBV4-1 to TRBJ2-5, with 10 bases that match TRBD2. This CDR3 is 15 amino acids long. Germline V gene data show CDR1 as MGHRA and CDR2 as YSYEKL. V trimming: 1 base; J trimming: 3 bases; junction bases outside the gene matches: 2. The CDR3 nucleotides read TGCGCCAGCAGCCAAGCTAGCGGGAGAGAAGAGACCCAGTACTTC. It encodes CASSQASGREETQYF.

This clone was seen more than once but under ten times. The gene calls are TRBV4-1 and TRBJ1-3; possible D gene TRBD1, 6 bases. This CDR3 has 17 amino acids. V was shortened by 2 bases and J by 0 bases, with 14 bases between the two germline ends. CDR1 is MGHRA and CDR2 is YSYEKL in the germline V gene. The CDR3 loop is CASSQPAGTTSGNTIYF. In nucleotides, the CDR3 is TGCGCCAGCAGCCAACCAGCGGGGACAACCTCTGGAAACACCATATATTTT.

This sequence joins TRBV10-2 and TRBJ1-5, with TRBD1 matching over 7 bases. Trimming removed 5 bases from V and 5 bases from J; junction bases left unmatched: 12. There are 16 residues in the CDR3. Germline CDR1 and CDR2: WSHSY and SAAADI. The CDR3 nucleotides read TGCGCCAGCAGTTTGAGGGGGCCTGGTCTTGATCAGCCCCAGCATTTT. Protein product: CASSLRGPGLDQPQHF.

V and J are TRBV28 and TRBJ2-7, with D tentatively TRBD1 or TRBD2 (6 bases each). The CDR3 has 13 residues. The germline V and J ends were trimmed by 5 bases and 6 bases, with 14 bases remaining between them. The germline gives CDR1 MDHEN, CDR2 SYDVKM. DNA for the CDR3: TGTGCCAGCAGTCTAGGGGGGACCGCCGAGCAGTACTTC. Residues: CASSLGGTAEQYF. Full variable domain (outside the CDR3, taken from reference TRBV28 and TRBJ2-7): DVKVTQSSRYLVKRTGEKVFLECVQDMDHENMFWYRQDPGLGLRLIYFSYDVKMKEKGDIPEGYSVSREKKERFSLILESASTNQTSMYLCASSLGGTAEQYFGPGTRLTVT.

This chain joins TRBV5-4 and TRBJ2-3, with D hard to call. There are 17 residues in the CDR3. Germline loops: CDR1 SGHNT, CDR2 YYREEE (reference sequence). V was clipped by 4 bases and J by 0 bases, with 18 bases between them. CDR3 residues: CASSRLRGAESTDTQYF. The CDR3 DNA sequence: TGTGCCAGCAGCCGACTCAGAGGTGCGGAGAGCACAGATACGCAGTATTTT.

The rearrangement joins TRBV6-5 to TRBJ1-2, with 9 bases lining up with TRBD1. This CDR3 is 15 amino acids long. Germline V CDR1 and CDR2: MNHEY, SVGAGI. V lost 7 bases, J lost 3 bases, and 9 bases stayed unmatched. The CDR3 loop reads CASTPGTGYDYGYTF. CDR3 nucleotides: TGTGCCAGCACTCCTGGGACAGGGTACGACTATGGCTACACCTTC.